This T cell receptor (beta chain) was recovered during a study of CD8 T cells in Susac syndrome. V gave up 3 bases and J gave up 7 bases, with 10 bases separating them. The CDR3 length is 12 residues. Germline CDR1 is GTSNPN and CDR2 is SVGIG (reference sequence). Reverse transcription of roughly 0.5 to 1 ug RNA was carried out with random hexamers. Via MiXCR, TCRdb re-called the immunoSEQ multiplex PCR reads, giving one row per CDR3 protein. The sample records about 210,000 distinct CDR3 sequences, 95% being singletons. Specimen: CD4+ T cells from PBMCs. This TCR derives from a human donor with multiple sclerosis. This chain joins TRBV30 and TRBJ2-4, with D uncertain. The CDR3 region has the DNA TGTGCCTGGAGAATCGGGCGCAACATTCAGTACTTC. This sequence encodes CAWRIGRNIQYF.